Shown below are 29 T cell receptor beta chains from a single sample sequenced in a study of cytomegalovirus exposure and HLA in healthy donors. The PCR used 60 Vbeta and 13 Jbeta primers. The table came from immunoSEQ multiplex PCR; TCRdb's copy has only in-frame clones and leaves some out. The table records 150,000 to 200,000 clones, roughly 80% of them present only once. Specimen: PBMCs. These receptors all stem from a female donor in good health and CMV-seronegative.

Only one count was recorded for this clone. This chain joins TRBV19 and TRBJ1-5; a possible D gene is TRBD1 (6 bases). Germline V gives CDR1 LNHDA, CDR2 SQIVND (reference sequence). Deletions cut 4 bases from V and 0 bases from J, with 10 bases between. The CDR3 is made up of 15 amino acids. CDR3 nucleotides: TGTGCCAGTAGTACAGGGGACTATAGCAATCAGCCCCAGCATTTT. Amino acid sequence: CASSTGDYSNQPQHF.

The chain recombines TRBV5-6 with TRBJ1-1, with TRBD1 matching 12 bases. The CDR3 consists of 16 residues. The germline V gene encodes CDR1 SGHDT and CDR2 YYEEEE. The V gene end was trimmed by 5 bases and the J gene end by 0 bases; junction bases not matched to a gene: 5. Written as DNA, the CDR3 is TGTGCCAGCAGGGGGGGACAGGGGGCAATGAACACTGAAGCTTTCTTT. It encodes CASRGGQGAMNTEAFF.

V and J are TRBV9 and TRBJ1-6; D is possibly TRBD1 (6 bases). There are 14 residues in the CDR3. The germline V gene has CDR1 SGDLS and CDR2 YYNGEE. Trimming removed 4 bases at V and 8 bases at J, with 13 bases between. The CDR3 protein is CASSPGGAYSPLHF. In nucleotides, the CDR3 is TGTGCCAGCAGCCCGGGGGGGGCGTATTCACCCCTCCACTTT.

The chain is built from TRBV20-1 and TRBJ1-2, with D perhaps matching TRBD1 (5 bases). Trimming removed 3 bases from V and 4 bases from J, with 6 bases in between. The CDR3 length is 11 residues. The V gene's germline CDR1 is DFQATT and CDR2 SNEGSKA (reference sequence). The CDR3 loop reads CSASTGYGYTF. As DNA, the CDR3 is TGCAGTGCTAGTACAGGCTATGGCTACACCTTC.

The V call is TRBV25-1, the J call TRBJ2-1; 11 bases are a match to TRBD1. Germline values: CDR1 MGHDK, CDR2 SYGVNS. The junction had 5 bases not matched to a gene; V was cut back by 4 bases and J by 6 bases. This CDR3 spans 15 amino acids. The CDR3: CASSVSGTGGNEQFF. CDR3 DNA sequence: TGTGCCAGCAGTGTAAGTGGGACAGGGGGCAATGAGCAGTTCTTC.

The J gene is TRBJ1-6, the V gene TRBV5-1; D unresolved. The CDR3 is made up of 17 amino acids. Deletions cut 0 bases from V and 3 bases from J, with 13 bases between. Germline V gives CDR1 SGHRS, CDR2 YFSETQ. The CDR3 reads CASSLESGAGYNSPLHF. In DNA, the CDR3 is TGCGCCAGCAGCTTGGAGTCCGGAGCGGGCTATAATTCACCCCTCCACTTT. The entire variable domain, with the rest obtained from reference TRBV5-1 and TRBJ1-6, is as follows: KAGVTQTPRYLIKTRGQQVTLSCSPISGHRSVSWYQQTPGQGLQFLFEYFSETQRNKGNFPGRFSGRQFSNSRSEMNVSTLELGDSALYLCASSLESGAGYNSPLHFGNGTRLTVT.

This clone was counted only a few times. This chain links TRBV4-3 with TRBJ2-7; D is possibly TRBD1 (6 bases). Per the germline V gene, CDR1 is LGHNA and CDR2 is YSLEER. V dropped 1 base and J dropped 0 bases, with 13 bases sitting between them. The CDR3 is made up of 16 amino acids. The CDR3 sequence: CASSQVTADSSYEQYF. As DNA, the CDR3 is TGCGCCAGCAGCCAAGTCACTGCGGACAGCTCCTACGAGCAGTACTTC.

The chain is built from TRBV7-2 and TRBJ2-3; TRBD2 might be the D (7 bases). The germline gives CDR1 SGHTA, CDR2 FQGNSA. There are 15 residues in the CDR3. Trimming took off 4 bases at V and 1 base at J, with 12 bases between the two ends. CDR3 loop: CASSWGAGGTDTQYF. The CDR3 DNA sequence: TGTGCCAGCAGCTGGGGGGCGGGGGGCACAGATACGCAGTATTTT.

This clone came up once. The chain has TRBV11-1 and TRBJ2-3, with no clear D. Germline CDR1 reads SGHAT; CDR2 reads FQDESV (reference sequence). Trimming removed 5 bases at V and 3 bases at J, with 12 bases between. The CDR3 has 14 amino acids. CDR3 amino acids: CASSPRPGTDTQYF. The CDR3 coding sequence is TGTGCCAGCAGCCCGAGGCCCGGGACAGATACGCAGTATTTT.

This clone was recorded a few times. The rearrangement joins TRBV18 to TRBJ1-6; tentatively, D is TRBD1 (5 bases). The CDR3 sequence is 12 residues long. V shed 6 bases and J shed 7 bases, with 7 bases lying between them. Looked up from germline, CDR1 is KGHSH and CDR2 is LQKENI. CDR3: CASSGGNSPLHF. DNA for the CDR3: TGTGCCAGCTCCGGGGGGAATTCACCCCTCCACTTT.

This chain connects TRBV4-3 to TRBJ2-7; TRBD1 is a possible D gene (5 bases). Germline V gene sequence: CDR1 LGHNA, CDR2 YSLEER. The CDR3 totals 14 residues. The ends were cut back, 1 base at V and 3 bases at J, with 10 bases in the middle. The CDR3 loop is CASSQAAQGYEQYF. In nucleotides, the CDR3 is TGCGCCAGCAGCCAAGCGGCTCAGGGCTACGAGCAGTACTTC.

This clone came up a few times. This chain uses TRBV28 with TRBJ2-7, with TRBD1 matching over 8 bases. The CDR3 is 15 residues long. Germline V gives CDR1 MDHEN, CDR2 SYDVKM. V lost 3 bases, J lost 3 bases, and 7 bases stayed unmatched. CDR3 residues: CASSLGTGFLYEQYF. CDR3 sequence (DNA): TGTGCCAGCAGTTTGGGGACAGGCTTCCTCTACGAGCAGTACTTC.

This sequence joins TRBV30 and TRBJ1-3; TRBD1 matches 7 bases. The CDR3 extends over 12 amino acids. Trimming cost V 8 bases and J 4 bases; bases outside gene matches: 5. CDR1 and CDR2 (germline): GTSNPN, SVGIG (reference sequence). Here the CDR3 reads CAQTGYGNTIYF. In nucleotides, the CDR3 is TGTGCCCAGACAGGGTACGGAAACACCATATATTTT.

This chain connects TRBV27 to TRBJ2-6, with D unclear. Trimming removed 4 bases from V and 0 bases from J, with 10 bases in between. Germline V lookup: CDR1 MNHEY, CDR2 SMNVEV (reference sequence). The CDR3 length is 16 residues. CDR3 DNA: TGTGCCAGCAGTTCAGGCGACCCCTCTGGGGCCAACGTCCTGACTTTC. Translating it yields CASSSGDPSGANVLTF.

The rearrangement links TRBV6-4 to TRBJ2-3; 8 positions agree with TRBD2. After removal of 6 bases from V and 9 bases from J, the junction contained 23 bases not matched to a gene. Germline CDR1 is MRHNA and CDR2 is SNTAGT. The CDR3 extends over 18 amino acids. The CDR3 nucleotides read TGTGCCAGCAGGATTTGGTGCTGGGCTAGCGGGTACCAGAGGACGCAGTATTTT. It is translated as CASRIWCWASGYQRTQYF.

V is TRBV7-8 and J is TRBJ1-5; 11 bases agree with TRBD1. Germline V CDR1 and CDR2: SGHVS, FQNEAQ. V gave up 5 bases and J gave up 7 bases; unmatched junction bases: 7. CDR3 length: 15 amino acids. CDR3 DNA sequence: TGTGCCAGCAGCCGTGGGACAGGGGGAGGCCAGCCCCAGCATTTT. Its protein is CASSRGTGGGQPQHF.

The rearrangement uses TRBV6-4 and TRBJ2-1, with 9 bases lining up with TRBD2. The CDR3 loop spans 15 amino acids. CDR1 MRHNA and CDR2 SNTAGT come from the germline V gene. Trimming took 3 bases from V and 4 from J; bases not matched to a gene: 4. CDR3: CASSDKAGGYNEQFF. The DNA of the CDR3 is TGTGCCAGCAGTGATAAGGCGGGGGGGTACAATGAGCAGTTCTTC.

The chain links TRBV19 to TRBJ2-7; 7 nucleotides align to TRBD1. CDR1 and CDR2 (germline): LNHDA, SQIVND (reference sequence). V trimming: 0 bases; J trimming: 2 bases; junction bases outside the gene matches: 7. This CDR3 contains 16 residues. CDR3 region: CASSIDPYRGPYEQYF. For the CDR3, the DNA is TGTGCCAGTAGTATAGATCCCTACAGGGGTCCCTACGAGCAGTACTTC.

V gene TRBV6-1 combines with J gene TRBJ2-5; 10 nucleotides line up with TRBD2. The CDR3 spans 17 residues. The ends lost 4 bases at V and 3 bases at J; junction bases unmatched: 11. CDR1 is MNHNS, CDR2 SASEGT, per germline. The CDR3 coding sequence is TGTGCCAGCAGTGTGCAACTAGCGGGGCTTTCTGAAGAGACCCAGTACTTC. Protein sequence: CASSVQLAGLSEETQYF.

This clone was seen only a few times. This chain uses TRBV7-2 with TRBJ2-5; the D gene is possibly TRBD1 (6 bases). The CDR3 totals 14 residues. The V end lost 2 bases, the J end lost 2 bases, and 9 bases lay between the germline ends. In germline, CDR1 is SGHTA, CDR2 FQGNSA. The CDR3 spells CASSLWGQQETQYF. CDR3 DNA sequence: TGTGCCAGCAGCTTATGGGGACAACAAGAGACCCAGTACTTC.

J is TRBJ2-5 and V is TRBV19; 10 bases are a match to TRBD2. This CDR3 is built from 16 residues. V shed 2 bases and J 4 bases; nucleotides not matched to a gene: 7. Germline values: CDR1 LNHDA, CDR2 SQIVND (reference sequence). CDR3 residues: CASSIMASGGLETQYF. The CDR3 DNA reads TGTGCCAGTAGTATAATGGCTAGCGGGGGACTAGAGACCCAGTACTTC.

This sequence joins TRBV15 and TRBJ2-1, with 9 positions matching TRBD2. Germline V gene data show CDR1 as LNHNV and CDR2 as YYDKDF (reference sequence). The CDR3 covers 16 residues. J was trimmed by 2 bases and V by 6 bases; bases with no gene match: 8. CDR3 nucleotide sequence: TGTGCCACCAGTCAACAGGTAGCGGGAGCCTACAATGAGCAGTTCTTC. It yields the protein CATSQQVAGAYNEQFF.

The V gene is TRBV6-6, the J gene TRBJ1-4; D not resolved. Germline CDR1 MNHNY, CDR2 SVGAGI (reference sequence). This CDR3 region has 14 residues. Between the trimmed V and J ends, which lost 0 bases and 8 bases, there was a span of 10 bases. The CDR3 loop is CASSYSTGREKLFF. As DNA, the CDR3 is TGTGCCAGCAGTTACTCGACGGGTCGCGAAAAACTGTTTTTT.

The chain links TRBV9 to TRBJ1-2; 9 nucleotides line up with TRBD1. CDR1 is SGDLS and CDR2 is YYNGEE in the germline V gene. This CDR3 spans 14 amino acids. The V segment lost 3 bases and the J segment 4 bases; nucleotides outside the gene matches: 4. CDR3 loop: CASSATGGFYGYTF. The CDR3, as DNA: TGTGCCAGCAGCGCTACAGGGGGCTTCTATGGCTACACCTTC.

The rearrangement links TRBV5-5 to TRBJ2-3; no clear D gene. This CDR3 has 15 amino acids. Germline CDR1 reads SGHKS; CDR2 reads YYEKEE (reference sequence). The germline V and J ends were trimmed by 0 bases and 2 bases, with 10 bases remaining between them. DNA for the CDR3: TGTGCCAGCAGCTTGGCCTTCTCAGACACAGATACGCAGTATTTT. Its protein is CASSLAFSDTDTQYF.

This clone was seen only a few times. The rearrangement joins TRBV28 to TRBJ2-1, with 7 bases matching TRBD2. The CDR3 has 16 amino acids. Germline CDR1 reads MDHEN; CDR2 reads SYDVKM. V trimming: 6 bases; J trimming: 3 bases; junction bases outside the gene matches: 11. The CDR3: CASSKMGGEGYNEQFF. The CDR3, as DNA: TGTGCCAGCAGCAAAATGGGGGGGGAAGGCTACAATGAGCAGTTCTTC.

The chain recombines TRBV5-1 with TRBJ1-5; D is ambiguous. Trimming left V 4 bases short and J 7 bases short, with 21 bases between. The CDR3 extends over 16 amino acids. Germline V gene lookup returns CDR1 SGHRS and CDR2 YFSETQ. CDR3 nucleotides: TGCGCCAGCAGCCGCGGCGGGGAGCTGGGTAGCCAGCCCCAGCATTTT. It translates to CASSRGGELGSQPQHF.

This sequence joins TRBV6-1 and TRBJ2-7, with TRBD2 identical over 9 bases. The CDR3 consists of 15 residues. Germline assignment: CDR1 MNHNS and CDR2 SASEGT. V lost 6 bases, J lost 7 bases, and 13 bases stayed unmatched. The CDR3 sequence: CASRGISGSSGEQYF. Here the CDR3 DNA reads TGTGCCAGCAGAGGGATTAGCGGGAGCTCAGGGGAGCAGTACTTC.

The chain is built from TRBV10-3 and TRBJ1-6, with TRBD1 identical over 11 bases. The CDR3 contains 16 residues. V shed 4 bases and J 5 bases; nucleotides not matched to a gene: 4. Germline-derived CDR1 and CDR2 are ENHRY and SYGVKD. CDR3 loop: CAISAGTGGNNSPLHF. CDR3 in DNA: TGTGCCATCAGTGCCGGGACAGGGGGAAATAATTCACCCCTCCACTTT.